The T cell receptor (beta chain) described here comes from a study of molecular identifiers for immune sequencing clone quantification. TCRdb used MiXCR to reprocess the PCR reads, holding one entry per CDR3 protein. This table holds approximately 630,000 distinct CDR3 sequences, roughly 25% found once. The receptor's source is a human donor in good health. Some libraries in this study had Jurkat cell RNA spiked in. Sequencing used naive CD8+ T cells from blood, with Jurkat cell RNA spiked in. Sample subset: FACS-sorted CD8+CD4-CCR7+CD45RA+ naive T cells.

The CDR3 spells CASSTTRGSEAFF. The CDR3 DNA is TGTGCCAGTAGTACCACCCGCGGTAGTGAAGCTTTCTTT. The J gene is TRBJ1-1, the V gene TRBV19; D is undetermined. Germline values: CDR1 LNHDA, CDR2 SQIVND (reference sequence). There are 13 residues in the CDR3. Trimming pared 4 bases from V and 7 bases from J, leaving 13 bases between.